Below are 15 T cell receptor beta chains sequenced from a single sample in a study of shared clonotypes between healthy human individuals. In the naive CD8 group, cells lacked CD45RO and were positively selected for CCR7, so terminally differentiated effector memory CD45RA+ cells were left out. The assay was immunoSEQ multiplex PCR, and TCRdb's table has in-frame clones only and misses some. The table shows around 2.1 million clones, with about 93% occurring only once. Input material: naive CD8+ T cells from PBMCs. All receptors derive from a man between 18 and 35 years old in good health. Some clones in this sample may be carry-over from other donors' samples.

This CDR3 is CASSDSVVGTDTQYF. The CDR3 DNA is TGTGCCAGCAGCGATTCGGTCGTAGGCACAGATACGCAGTATTTT. This rearrangement joins TRBV9 to TRBJ2-3; D not resolved. The CDR3 is 15 residues long. Germline-derived CDR1 and CDR2 are SGDLS and YYNGEE. V dropped 3 bases and J dropped 1 base, with 12 bases sitting between them.

The CDR3 region is CASSGFPGGSYNEQFF. The DNA for the CDR3 is TGTGCCAGCAGCGGCTTTCCAGGGGGGAGCTACAATGAGCAGTTCTTC. The chain uses TRBV11-2 and TRBJ2-1; TRBD1 might be the D (7 bases). This CDR3 is 16 amino acids long. With 5 bases removed from V and 3 bases from J, the gap between germline ends came to 17 bases. Germline CDR1 and CDR2: SGHAT and FQNNGV.

This chain uses TRBV15 with TRBJ1-4; D unresolved. Trimming took 4 bases from V and 8 from J, leaving 11 bases between them. The germline CDR1 and CDR2 sequences are LNHNV and YYDKDF (reference sequence). CDR3 length: 13 amino acids. The DNA for the CDR3 is TGTGCCACCAGCAACGAGGGAGGGGAAAAACTGTTTTTT. It yields the protein CATSNEGGEKLFF.

The V and J genes are TRBV4-3 and TRBJ2-7; 13 bases match TRBD2. The CDR3 extends over 16 amino acids. Germline values: CDR1 LGHNA, CDR2 YSLEER. The J segment lost 3 bases and the V segment lost 4 bases, leaving 6 bases of the junction unmatched. The DNA for the CDR3 is TGCGCCAGCAGCCTCCTTTGGACTAGCGGGAGCTACGAGCAGTACTTC. It specifies CASSLLWTSGSYEQYF.

The chain is built from TRBV5-1 and TRBJ2-4; D possibly corresponds to TRBD1 (5 bases). The CDR3 is 15 amino acids. The germline V and J ends were trimmed by 1 base and 2 bases, with 10 bases remaining between them. Germline V gives CDR1 SGHRS, CDR2 YFSETQ. CDR3: CASSLWQGPKNIQYF. The DNA for the CDR3 is TGCGCCAGCAGCTTGTGGCAGGGCCCCAAAAACATTCAGTACTTC.

The CDR3 reads CASAPLGGYLGDYGYTF. CDR3 bases: TGTGCCAGCGCTCCCCTAGGGGGGTACTTAGGCGACTATGGCTACACCTTC. The V and J genes are TRBV7-9 and TRBJ1-2, with a tentative D call TRBD1 (6 bases). The germline V gene encodes CDR1 SEHNR and CDR2 FQNEAQ (reference sequence). V lost 8 bases and J 3 bases, leaving 25 bases between the germline ends. The CDR3 runs 17 residues.

This sequence joins TRBV19 and TRBJ2-5, with D possibly being TRBD1 or TRBD2 (5 bases each). This CDR3 contains 15 residues. Germline V CDR1 and CDR2: LNHDA, SQIVND (reference sequence). The germline V and J ends were trimmed by 4 bases and 3 bases, with 15 bases remaining between them. The CDR3 DNA reads TGTGCCAGTAGTACTCGGGGCCTGGGAAAAGAGACCCAGTACTTC. It translates to CASSTRGLGKETQYF.

Turning to this clone: Germline is not matched at one junction end, which may reflect a read error. This sample includes further DNA sequences coding for the same CDR3. The rearrangement links TRBV7-9 to TRBJ2-7; 7 bases map to TRBD2. There are 13 residues in the CDR3. Germline V CDR1 and CDR2: SEHNR, FQNEAQ (reference sequence). CDR3 sequence: CASSFGPSGEQYF. In DNA form, the CDR3 reads TGTGCCAGCAGCTTCGGTCCTAGCGGCGAGCAGTACTTT.

The CDR3 loop reads CASSLVFGGGETQYF. The CDR3 DNA sequence: TGTGCCAGCAGCTTAGTATTTGGGGGCGGAGAGACCCAGTACTTC. The J gene is TRBJ2-5, the V gene TRBV7-9, with D possibly matching TRBD1 (6 bases). This CDR3 comprises 15 residues. The germline CDR1 and CDR2 sequences are SEHNR and FQNEAQ (reference sequence). The V end was cut by 1 base, the J end by 4 bases, with 13 bases between. Complete variable domain (other parts from reference TRBV7-9 and TRBJ2-5): DTGVSQNPRHKITKRGQNVTFRCDPISEHNRLYWYRQTLGQGPEFLTYFQNEAQLEKSRLLSDRFSAERPKGSFSTLEIQRTEQGDSAMYLCASSLVFGGGETQYFGPGTRLLVL.

V is TRBV27 and J is TRBJ2-7; D is perhaps TRBD1 (5 bases). CDR3 length: 15 residues. CDR1 is MNHEY, CDR2 SMNVEV, per germline (reference sequence). V was shortened by 0 bases and J by 4 bases, with 13 bases between the two germline ends. The chain's CDR3 is CASSLSQGALYEQYF. The CDR3 nucleotides are TGTGCCAGCAGTTTATCCCAGGGTGCATTATACGAGCAGTACTTC.

The V and J genes are TRBV19 and TRBJ1-5; D remains unclear. Germline CDR1 is LNHDA and CDR2 is SQIVND (reference sequence). The CDR3 is 18 amino acids. The V and J ends lost 2 bases and 4 bases respectively, with 21 bases between them. The CDR3 DNA is TGTGCCAGTAGTATATCTCTTTGGGTTTCAGACTATAATCAGCCCCAGCATTTT. It encodes CASSISLWVSDYNQPQHF. Full variable domain (rest looked up from reference TRBV19 and TRBJ1-5): DGGITQSPKYLFRKEGQNVTLSCEQNLNHDAMYWYRQDPGQGLRLIYYSQIVNDFQKGDIAEGYSVSREKKESFPLTVTSAQKNPTAFYLCASSISLWVSDYNQPQHFGDGTRLSIL.

The rearrangement uses TRBV19 and TRBJ1-4; TRBD1 agrees at 9 bases. Looked up from germline, CDR1 is LNHDA and CDR2 is SQIVND (reference sequence). This CDR3 spans 14 amino acids. V lost 5 bases, J lost 8 bases, and 6 bases stayed unmatched. The CDR3 reads CASSWTGVGEKLFF. CDR3 in DNA: TGTGCCAGTAGTTGGACAGGGGTTGGAGAAAAACTGTTTTTT.

The gene calls are TRBV6-6 and TRBJ1-1, with D possibly TRBD1 on 6 matching bases. From germline, CDR1 is MNHNY and CDR2 SVGAGI (reference sequence). The CDR3 covers 14 residues. The V gene lost 0 bases and the J gene lost 6 bases, with 11 bases spanning the gap. The CDR3 bases are TGTGCCAGCAGTTACTCTGAGGGGGTACCTGAAGCTTTCTTT. It specifies CASSYSEGVPEAFF.

The V and J genes are TRBV27 and TRBJ1-2, with D possibly TRBD1 on 5 matching bases. From germline, CDR1 is MNHEY and CDR2 SMNVEV (reference sequence). This CDR3 region has 12 residues. Trimming removed 5 bases from V and 7 bases from J, with 11 bases in between. CDR3: CASSPGGGGYTF. Written as DNA, the CDR3 is TGTGCCAGCAGTCCCGGGGGGGGTGGCTACACCTTC.

The chain recombines TRBV19 with TRBJ1-1; D call uncertain. CDR1 is LNHDA and CDR2 is SQIVND in the germline V gene (reference sequence). Trimming removed 0 bases at V and 0 bases at J, with 11 bases between. CDR3 length: 16 residues. The CDR3 protein is CASSIDHGQMNTEAFF. The CDR3 DNA reads TGTGCCAGTAGTATAGATCATGGGCAGATGAACACTGAAGCTTTCTTT.